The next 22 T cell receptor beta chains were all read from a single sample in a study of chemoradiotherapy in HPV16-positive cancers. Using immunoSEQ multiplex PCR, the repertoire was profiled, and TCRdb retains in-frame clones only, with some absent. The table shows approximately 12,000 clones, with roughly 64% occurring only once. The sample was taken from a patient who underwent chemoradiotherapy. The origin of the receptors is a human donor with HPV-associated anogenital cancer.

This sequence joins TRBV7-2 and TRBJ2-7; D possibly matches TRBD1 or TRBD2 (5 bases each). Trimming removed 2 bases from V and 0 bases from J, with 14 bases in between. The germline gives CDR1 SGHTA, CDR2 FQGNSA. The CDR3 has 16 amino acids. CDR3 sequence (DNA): TGTGCCAGCAGCTTACGAGGGGTCTTTACCTCCTACGAGCAGTACTTC. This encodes CASSLRGVFTSYEQYF.

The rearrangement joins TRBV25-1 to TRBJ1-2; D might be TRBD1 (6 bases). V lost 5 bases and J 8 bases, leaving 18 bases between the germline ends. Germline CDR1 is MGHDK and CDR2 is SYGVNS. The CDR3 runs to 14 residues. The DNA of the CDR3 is TGTGCCAGCAGTTCCCTAGGGGCTGGGGGCGGCTACACCTTC. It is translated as CASSSLGAGGGYTF.

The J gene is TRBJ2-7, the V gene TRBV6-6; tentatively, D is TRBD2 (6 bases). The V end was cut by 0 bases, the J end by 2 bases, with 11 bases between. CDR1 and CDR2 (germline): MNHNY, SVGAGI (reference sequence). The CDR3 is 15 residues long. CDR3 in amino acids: CASSYSGGDTYEQYF. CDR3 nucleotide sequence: TGTGCCAGCAGTTACTCGGGCGGGGATACCTACGAGCAGTACTTC.

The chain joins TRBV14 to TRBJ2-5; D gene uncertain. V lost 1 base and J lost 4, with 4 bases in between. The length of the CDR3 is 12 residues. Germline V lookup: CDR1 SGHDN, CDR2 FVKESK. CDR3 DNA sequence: TGTGCCAGCAGCCAAGCTCGAGAGACCCAGTACTTC. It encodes CASSQARETQYF.

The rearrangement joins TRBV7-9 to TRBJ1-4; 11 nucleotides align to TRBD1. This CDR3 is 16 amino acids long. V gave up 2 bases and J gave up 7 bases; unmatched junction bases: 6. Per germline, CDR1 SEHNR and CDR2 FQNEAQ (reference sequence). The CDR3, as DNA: TGTGCCAGCAGCTTAACTCGGGACAGGGGGACTGAAAAACTGTTTTTT. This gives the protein CASSLTRDRGTEKLFF.

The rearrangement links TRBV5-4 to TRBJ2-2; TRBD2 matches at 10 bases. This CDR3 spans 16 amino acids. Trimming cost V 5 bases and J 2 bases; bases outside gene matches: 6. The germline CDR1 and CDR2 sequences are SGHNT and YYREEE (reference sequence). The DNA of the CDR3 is TGTGCCAGCAGTTTACTAGCGGGGACCAACACCGGGGAGCTGTTTTTT. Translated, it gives CASSLLAGTNTGELFF. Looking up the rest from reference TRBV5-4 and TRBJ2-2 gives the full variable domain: ETGVTQSPTHLIKTRGQQVTLRCSSQSGHNTVSWYQQALGQGPQFIFQYYREEENGRGNFPPRFSGLQFPNYSSELNVNALELDDSALYLCASSLLAGTNTGELFFGEGSRLTVL.

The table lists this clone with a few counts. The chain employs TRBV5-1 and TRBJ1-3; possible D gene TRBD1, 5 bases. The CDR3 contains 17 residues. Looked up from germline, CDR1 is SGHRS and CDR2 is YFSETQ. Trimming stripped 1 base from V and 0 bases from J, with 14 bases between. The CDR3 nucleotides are TGCGCCAGCAGCTTGTTAGGGGCAGGGAGCTCTGGAAACACCATATATTTT. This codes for CASSLLGAGSSGNTIYF.

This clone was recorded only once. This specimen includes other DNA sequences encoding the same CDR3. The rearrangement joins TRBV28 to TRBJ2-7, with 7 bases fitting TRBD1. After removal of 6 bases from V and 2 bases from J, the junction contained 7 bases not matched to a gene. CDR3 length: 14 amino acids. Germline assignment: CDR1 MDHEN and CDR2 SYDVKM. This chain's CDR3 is CASSLPGTAYEQYF. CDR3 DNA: TGTGCCAGCAGCTTACCCGGGACAGCCTACGAGCAGTACTTC.

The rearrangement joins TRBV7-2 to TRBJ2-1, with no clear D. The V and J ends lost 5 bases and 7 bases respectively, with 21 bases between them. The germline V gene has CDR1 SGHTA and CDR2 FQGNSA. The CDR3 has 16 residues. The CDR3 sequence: CASSPRWSRTGNEQFF. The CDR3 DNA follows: TGTGCCAGCAGCCCCCGGTGGAGTAGGACGGGTAATGAGCAGTTCTTC.

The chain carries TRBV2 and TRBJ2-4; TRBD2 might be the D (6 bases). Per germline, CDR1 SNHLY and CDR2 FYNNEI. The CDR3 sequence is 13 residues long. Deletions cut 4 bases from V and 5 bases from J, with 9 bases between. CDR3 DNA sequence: TGTGCCAGCAGTGGAGGGACTGAAAACATTCAGTACTTC. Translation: CASSGGTENIQYF.

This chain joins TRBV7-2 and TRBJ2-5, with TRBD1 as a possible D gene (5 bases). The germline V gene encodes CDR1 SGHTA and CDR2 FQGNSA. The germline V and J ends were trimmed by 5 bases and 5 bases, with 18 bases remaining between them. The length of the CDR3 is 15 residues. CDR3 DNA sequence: TGTGCCAGCAGCCTAGGTATAATAGCAGGGGAGACCCAGTACTTC. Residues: CASSLGIIAGETQYF.

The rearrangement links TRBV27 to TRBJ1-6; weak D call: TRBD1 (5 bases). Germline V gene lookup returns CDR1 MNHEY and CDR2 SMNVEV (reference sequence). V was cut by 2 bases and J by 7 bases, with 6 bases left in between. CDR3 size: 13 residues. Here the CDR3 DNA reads TGTGCCAGCAGTTTAGGGGGGAATTCACCCCTCCACTTT. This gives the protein CASSLGGNSPLHF.

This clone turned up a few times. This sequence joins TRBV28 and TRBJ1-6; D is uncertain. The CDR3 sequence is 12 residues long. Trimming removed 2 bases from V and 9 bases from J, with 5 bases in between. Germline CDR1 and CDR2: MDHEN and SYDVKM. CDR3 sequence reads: CASSLRRSPLHF. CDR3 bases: TGTGCCAGCAGTTTAAGGCGTTCACCCCTCCACTTT.

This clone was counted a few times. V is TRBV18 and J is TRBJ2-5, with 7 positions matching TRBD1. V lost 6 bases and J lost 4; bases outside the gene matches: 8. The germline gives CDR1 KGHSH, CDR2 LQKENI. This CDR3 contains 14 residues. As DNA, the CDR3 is TGTGCCAGCTCGGCTCAGGGGGATCGAGAGACCCAGTACTTC. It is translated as CASSAQGDRETQYF.

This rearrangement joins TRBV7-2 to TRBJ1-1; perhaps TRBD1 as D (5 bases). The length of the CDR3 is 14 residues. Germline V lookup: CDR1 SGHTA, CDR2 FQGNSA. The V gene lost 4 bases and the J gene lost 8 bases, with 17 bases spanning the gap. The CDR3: CASSSGGAVREAFF. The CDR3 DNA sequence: TGTGCCAGCAGCTCGGGTGGGGCAGTGCGCGAAGCTTTCTTT.

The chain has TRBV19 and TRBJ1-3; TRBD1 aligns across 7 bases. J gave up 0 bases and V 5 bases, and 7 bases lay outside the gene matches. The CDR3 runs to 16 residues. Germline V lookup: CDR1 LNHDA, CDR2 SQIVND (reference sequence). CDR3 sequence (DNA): TGTGCCAGTAGTCCGATGACAGGGAGCTCTGGAAACACCATATATTTT. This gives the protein CASSPMTGSSGNTIYF.

The CDR3 bases are TGTGCCAGCAGCTTGGGGGCAGGGGACATGGGGACTGAAGCTTTCTTT. This codes for CASSLGAGDMGTEAFF. This sequence joins TRBV5-4 and TRBJ1-1; the D gene is possibly TRBD1 (6 bases). The CDR3 runs to 16 residues. V gave up 0 bases and J gave up 5 bases, with 17 bases separating them. Germline loops: CDR1 SGHNT, CDR2 YYREEE (reference sequence).

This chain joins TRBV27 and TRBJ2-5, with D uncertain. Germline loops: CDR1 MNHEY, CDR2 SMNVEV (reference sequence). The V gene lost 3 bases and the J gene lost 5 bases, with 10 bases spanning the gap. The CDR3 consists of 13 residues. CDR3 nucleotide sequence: TGTGCCAGCAGTTTCTCCCCGTGGGAGACCCAGTACTTC. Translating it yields CASSFSPWETQYF.

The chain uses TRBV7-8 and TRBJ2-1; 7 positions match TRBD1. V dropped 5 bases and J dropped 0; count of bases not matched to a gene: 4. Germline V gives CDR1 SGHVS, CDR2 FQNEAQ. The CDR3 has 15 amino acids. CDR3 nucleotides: TGTGCCAGCAGCCAGGACAGGAGCTCCTACAATGAGCAGTTCTTC. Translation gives CASSQDRSSYNEQFF. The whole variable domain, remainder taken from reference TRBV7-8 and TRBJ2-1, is GAGVSQSPRYKVAKRGQDVALRCDPISGHVSLFWYQQALGQGPEFLTYFQNEAQLDKSGLPSDRFFAERPEGSVSTLKIQRTQQEDSAVYLCASSQDRSSYNEQFFGPGTRLTVL.

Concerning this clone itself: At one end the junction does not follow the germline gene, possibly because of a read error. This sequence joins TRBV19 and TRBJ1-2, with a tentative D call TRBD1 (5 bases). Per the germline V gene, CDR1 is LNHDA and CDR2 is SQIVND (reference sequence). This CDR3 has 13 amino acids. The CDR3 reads CASSTRGHYGYAF. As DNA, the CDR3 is TGTGCCAGTAGTACTCGCGGACACTATGGCTACGCCTTC. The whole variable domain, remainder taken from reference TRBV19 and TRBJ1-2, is DGGITQSPKYLFRKEGQNVTLSCEQNLNHDAMYWYRQDPGQGLRLIYYSQIVNDFQKGDIAEGYSVSREKKESFPLTVTSAQKNPTAFYLCASSTRGHYGYAFGSGTRLTVV.

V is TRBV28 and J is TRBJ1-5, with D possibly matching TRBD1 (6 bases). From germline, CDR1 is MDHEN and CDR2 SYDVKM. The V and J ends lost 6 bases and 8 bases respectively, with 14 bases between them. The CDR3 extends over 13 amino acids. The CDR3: CASRSPGAEPQHF. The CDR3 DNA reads TGTGCCAGCAGGTCCCCGGGGGCTGAGCCCCAGCATTTT.

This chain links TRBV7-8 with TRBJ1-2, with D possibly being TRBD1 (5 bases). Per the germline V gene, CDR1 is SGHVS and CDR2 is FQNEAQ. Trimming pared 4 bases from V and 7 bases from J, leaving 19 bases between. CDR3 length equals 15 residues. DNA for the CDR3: TGTGCCAGCAGCTCGTTGATTGGGGGGACGCGTGGCTACACCTTC. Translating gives CASSSLIGGTRGYTF.